The 16 T cell receptor beta chains reported below all come from one sample, sequenced in a study of blood T cell repertoires in COVID-19. Clones were sequenced by immunoSEQ multiplex PCR, and TCRdb holds only the in-frame ones, with some missing. The table lists 250,000 or so clones, about 87% of them singletons. The sequenced material came from peripheral blood. The origin of the receptors is a woman aged 60-75 years with COVID-19, enrolled during active disease.

Here the CDR3 reads CASSYTGPSYEQYF. The CDR3 coding sequence is TGTGCCAGCAGTTACACAGGGCCCTCCTACGAGCAGTACTTC. This rearrangement joins TRBV6-5 to TRBJ2-7, with a weak D call TRBD1 (6 bases). Germline assignment: CDR1 MNHEY and CDR2 SVGAGI. CDR3 length: 14 residues. V was shortened by 2 bases and J by 0 bases, with 8 bases between the two germline ends.

The chain recombines TRBV6-2 or TRBV6-3 with TRBJ1-5, with 8 bases fitting TRBD1. CDR1 MNHEY and CDR2 SVGEGT come from the germline V gene. This CDR3 region has 15 residues. Trimming cost V 4 bases and J 7 bases; bases outside gene matches: 9. In nucleotides, the CDR3 is TGTGCCAGCAGTTCTGGGACAGGTCTGAGCCAGCCCCAGCATTTT. Its protein is CASSSGTGLSQPQHF.

This rearrangement joins TRBV11-3 to TRBJ2-2, with TRBD1 matching over 9 bases. This CDR3 is 16 amino acids long. The germline V gene has CDR1 SGHNT and CDR2 YENEEA. The junction had 15 bases not matched to a gene; V was cut back by 10 bases and J by 6 bases. The CDR3 DNA follows: TGTGCCACCAGAAAAGGTGGGGACAGGGAATCCGGGGAGCTGTTTTTT. Translating it yields CATRKGGDRESGELFF.

This clone was seen a single time. This chain connects TRBV7-9 to TRBJ1-1; no firm D call. V was clipped by 3 bases and J by 10 bases, with 12 bases between them. This CDR3 region has 12 residues. Germline V gene lookup returns CDR1 SEHNR and CDR2 FQNEAQ (reference sequence). The DNA for the CDR3 is TGTGCCAGCAGCTTTTTCCAACGGGGAGCTTTCTTT. It is translated as CASSFFQRGAFF.

This chain uses TRBV5-1 with TRBJ2-7, with 7 bases aligning to TRBD2. J was trimmed by 1 base and V by 1 base; bases with no gene match: 8. CDR1 and CDR2 (germline): SGHRS, YFSETQ. This CDR3 is built from 16 residues. The CDR3 DNA follows: TGCGCCAGCAGCTTGACGGGACTAACCGGATCCTACGAGCAGTACTTC. It encodes CASSLTGLTGSYEQYF.

The genes are TRBV6-5 and TRBJ1-2, with 9 bases fitting TRBD1. The junction had 5 bases not matched to a gene; V was cut back by 0 bases and J by 12 bases. The germline CDR1 and CDR2 sequences are MNHEY and SVGAGI. This CDR3 has 13 amino acids. The CDR3 loop reads CASSYSSGTGNTF. CDR3 nucleotide sequence: TGTGCCAGCAGTTACTCATCGGGGACAGGGAACACCTTC.

This clone was counted only a few times. V is TRBV7-9 and J is TRBJ1-1, with 8 nucleotides matching TRBD1. The V and J ends lost 5 bases and 1 base, in that order; junction bases with no gene match: 3. Germline CDR1 reads SEHNR; CDR2 reads FQNEAQ (reference sequence). This CDR3 spans 14 amino acids. The CDR3 protein is CASSVTGGNTEAFF. As DNA, the CDR3 is TGTGCCAGCAGCGTAACAGGGGGGAACACTGAAGCTTTCTTT.

The chain carries TRBV5-6 and TRBJ1-3, with a possible D match to TRBD1 (5 bases). The germline V and J ends were trimmed by 1 base and 8 bases, with 13 bases remaining between them. From germline, CDR1 is SGHDT and CDR2 YYEEEE. The CDR3 sequence is 14 residues long. CDR3 in amino acids: CASSLSGRADTIYF. The CDR3 DNA is TGTGCCAGCAGCTTGTCCGGCAGGGCGGACACCATATATTTT.

This clone was recorded a few times. The genes are TRBV30 and TRBJ2-3; 7 bases align to TRBD2. Losses at the gene ends were 0 bases for V and 2 bases for J; bases not matched to a gene: 2. Germline V gene lookup returns CDR1 GTSNPN and CDR2 SVGIG (reference sequence). The CDR3 is 14 amino acids. The CDR3, as DNA: TGTGCCTGGAGTGTAGGGGACTACACAGATACGCAGTATTTT. Its protein is CAWSVGDYTDTQYF.

The chain links TRBV2 to TRBJ1-2; 8 bases line up with TRBD1. CDR1 and CDR2 from the germline V gene are SNHLY and FYNNEI. There are 14 residues in the CDR3. J was trimmed by 4 bases and V by 2 bases; bases with no gene match: 3. The CDR3 DNA reads as TGTGCCAGCAGTGAAACTGGACAGGGCTATGGCTACACCTTC. It encodes CASSETGQGYGYTF.

The V and J genes are TRBV25-1 and TRBJ1-1; D might be TRBD1 (5 bases). V was cut by 1 base and J by 5 bases, with 11 bases left in between. Germline V lookup: CDR1 MGHDK, CDR2 SYGVNS. The CDR3 runs 14 residues. DNA for the CDR3: TGTGCCAGCAGTGAATGGGGGGAGGGTACTGAAGCTTTCTTT. Its protein is CASSEWGEGTEAFF.

The rearrangement links TRBV4-1 to TRBJ2-3; possible D gene TRBD2, 6 bases. Germline V CDR1 and CDR2: MGHRA, YSYEKL. Trimming pared 8 bases from V and 5 bases from J, leaving 20 bases between. This CDR3 spans 15 amino acids. DNA for the CDR3: TGCGCCAGCCGGAGCGGGCCAGGGTTGGTAGATACGCAGTATTTT. This codes for CASRSGPGLVDTQYF.

The rearrangement joins TRBV6-5 to TRBJ2-7; D is unclear. The CDR3 totals 15 residues. V lost 5 bases to trimming and J lost 2 bases, with 16 bases between them. Germline CDR1 reads MNHEY; CDR2 reads SVGAGI. The CDR3 is CASSPYHSSTYEQYF. The DNA for the CDR3 is TGTGCCAGCAGTCCTTACCACTCAAGTACCTACGAGCAGTACTTC.

This clone appeared once. One end of the junction varies from germline; a read error may be responsible. V and J are TRBV5-1 and TRBJ2-4; perhaps TRBD2 as D (5 bases). The CDR3 is made up of 13 amino acids. CDR1 SGHRS and CDR2 YFSETQ come from the germline V gene. For the CDR3, the DNA is TGCGCCAGCAGCTTGGATGGTGAGGGCGTTAGGGACTTC. This encodes CASSLDGEGVRDF.

This chain joins TRBV28 and TRBJ2-5; TRBD1 matches 9 bases. Germline CDR1 and CDR2: MDHEN and SYDVKM. The junction had 7 bases not matched to a gene; V was cut back by 6 bases and J by 5 bases. The CDR3 extends over 14 amino acids. The CDR3 here is CASRLGTGWETQYF. The CDR3 DNA sequence: TGTGCCAGCAGACTAGGGACAGGGTGGGAGACCCAGTACTTC. Full variable domain (rest looked up from reference TRBV28 and TRBJ2-5): DVKVTQSSRYLVKRTGEKVFLECVQDMDHENMFWYRQDPGLGLRLIYFSYDVKMKEKGDIPEGYSVSREKKERFSLILESASTNQTSMYLCASRLGTGWETQYFGPGTRLLVL.

This chain connects TRBV28 to TRBJ1-5; D gene unclear. The ends were cut back, 8 bases at V and 4 bases at J, with 15 bases in the middle. The CDR3 contains 14 residues. Germline loops: CDR1 MDHEN, CDR2 SYDVKM. The CDR3 region is CASQKQFRNQPQHF. CDR3 in DNA: TGTGCCAGCCAAAAACAGTTTAGGAATCAGCCCCAGCATTTT.